Below are 13 T cell receptor beta chains sequenced from a single sample in a study of T cells in Graves' hyperthyroidism and ophthalmopathy. The CDR3 regions of TCR beta were amplified from RNA transcripts. During a first-round RT-PCR of the TCR CDR3, the HTBI primer set was used. A single record per CDR3 protein comes from TCRdb applying MiXCR to the multiplex PCR reads. The sample records 340,000 or so distinct CDR3 sequences, over 20% being singletons. Sequencing was done on a sample of blood. These receptors were collected from a woman aged 45-65 years with Graves' hyperthyroidism.

This clonotype was counted ten times or more. The chain carries TRBV4-2 and TRBJ1-1; D not resolved. Trimming took 4 bases from V and 1 from J, leaving 16 bases between them. The length of the CDR3 is 16 residues. CDR1 is LGHNA, CDR2 YNFKEQ, per germline. This CDR3 is CASSLLPSGTNTEAFF. The CDR3 DNA is TGTGCCAGCAGCCTACTACCAAGCGGAACGAACACTGAAGCTTTCTTT.

This clonotype was counted many times. The chain joins TRBV30 to TRBJ1-2, with TRBD1 identical over 10 bases. V trimming: 3 bases; J trimming: 4 bases; junction bases outside the gene matches: 5. The CDR3 consists of 14 residues. Germline V gene lookup returns CDR1 GTSNPN and CDR2 SVGIG (reference sequence). For the CDR3, the DNA is TGTGCCTGGAGCCGGGACAGGGGTAGCTATGGCTACACCTTC. This encodes CAWSRDRGSYGYTF.

This clonotype was seen repeatedly, ten times or more. This chain connects TRBV11-2 to TRBJ2-3; no reliable D call. Between the trimmed V and J ends, which lost 1 base and 6 bases, there was a span of 14 bases. The length of the CDR3 is 15 residues. Germline CDR1 SGHAT, CDR2 FQNNGV. CDR3 in DNA: TGTGCCAGCAGCTTAGGTTCGTTTTCGTCTGATACGCAGTATTTT. Translating it yields CASSLGSFSSDTQYF.

This clonotype was recorded many times. The chain links TRBV6-1 to TRBJ1-5, with 7 positions matching TRBD1. The CDR3 extends over 15 amino acids. Unmatched junction bases numbered 8, after V lost 8 bases and J lost 1 base. Per the germline V gene, CDR1 is MNHNS and CDR2 is SASEGT. The CDR3, as DNA: TGTGCCAGCGGACAGGCAGGTGTAAGCAATCAGCCCCAGCATTTT. This translates into CASGQAGVSNQPQHF.

A word on this clonotype: The junction departs from the called germline gene at one end, perhaps through a read error. This sequence joins TRBV5-1 and TRBJ2-7; 9 positions agree with TRBD2. This CDR3 is built from 16 residues. Germline values: CDR1 SGHRS, CDR2 YFSETQ. The CDR3 reads CASSLDSGSSVHEQYF. In nucleotides, the CDR3 is TGCGCCAGCAGTTTGGATAGCGGGAGCTCAGTGCACGAGCAGTACTTC. The entire variable domain, with the rest obtained from reference TRBV5-1 and TRBJ2-7, is as follows: KAGVTQTPRYLIKTRGQQVTLSCSPISGHRSVSWYQQTPGQGLQFLFEYFSETQRNKGNFPGRFSGRQFSNSRSEMNVSTLELGDSALYLCASSLDSGSSVHEQYFGPGTRLTVT.

This clonotype appeared many times. The chain couples TRBV7-9 to TRBJ2-7; tentatively, D is TRBD1 (6 bases). The V end was cut by 2 bases, the J end by 7 bases, with 9 bases between. The CDR3 is made up of 12 amino acids. The germline gives CDR1 SEHNR, CDR2 FQNEAQ (reference sequence). The CDR3 reads CASSLIRGEQYF. CDR3 sequence (DNA): TGTGCCAGCAGCTTAATAAGGGGGGAGCAGTACTTC.

At least ten counts were recorded for this clonotype. The chain recombines TRBV7-9 with TRBJ2-1; 7 nucleotides line up with TRBD2. The CDR3 contains 15 residues. Germline values: CDR1 SEHNR, CDR2 FQNEAQ (reference sequence). V was clipped by 1 base and J by 5 bases; unmatched bases: 5. CDR3 sequence reads: CASSLGLAENNEQFF. In DNA, the CDR3 is TGTGCCAGCAGCTTAGGGCTAGCGGAGAACAATGAGCAGTTCTTC.

Points on this clonotype: At one of its ends the junction is not consistent with the germline gene, which may arise from a read error. The V call is TRBV27, the J call TRBJ2-1, with D possibly matching TRBD1 (6 bases). The V gene's germline CDR1 is MNHEY and CDR2 SMNVEV (reference sequence). The CDR3 consists of 12 residues. The CDR3: CASRARDNKQFF. CDR3 in DNA: TGTGCCAGCAGGGCCCGGGACAATAAGCAGTTCTTC.

This clonotype appeared a few times. The genes are TRBV19 and TRBJ1-5; D not resolved. The CDR3 spans 15 residues. Germline loops: CDR1 LNHDA, CDR2 SQIVND (reference sequence). Trimming removed 4 bases from V and 0 bases from J, with 10 bases in between. This CDR3 is CASSTGRYSNQPQHF. CDR3 in DNA: TGTGCCAGTAGTACTGGACGGTATAGCAATCAGCCCCAGCATTTT.

This clonotype was counted at least ten times. The chain links TRBV11-2 to TRBJ1-1; D remains unclear. The germline V gene has CDR1 SGHAT and CDR2 FQNNGV. V gave up 1 base and J gave up 7 bases, with 7 bases separating them. The CDR3 length is 12 residues. CDR3 nucleotide sequence: TGTGCCAGCAGCTTAGTACGGATTGAAGCTTTCTTT. Amino acids: CASSLVRIEAFF.

The J gene is TRBJ1-6, the V gene TRBV27; D uncertain. Germline V CDR1 and CDR2: MNHEY, SMNVEV (reference sequence). V lost 8 bases and J lost 7, with 9 bases in between. The CDR3 loop spans 12 amino acids. The CDR3 is CASGRYNSPLHF. In DNA, the CDR3 is TGTGCCAGCGGGAGATACAATTCACCCCTCCACTTT.

This clonotype was recorded at least ten times. V usage is TRBV7-8 and J usage is TRBJ1-1; 7 positions match TRBD1. With V trimmed by 5 bases and J by 1 base, 4 bases remained unmatched. The CDR3 covers 14 residues. Looked up from germline, CDR1 is SGHVS and CDR2 is FQNEAQ. The CDR3 region is CASSPRDRNTEAFF. CDR3 coding DNA: TGTGCCAGCAGCCCGCGGGACAGGAACACTGAAGCTTTCTTT.

This clonotype appeared many times. CDR3 loop: CASSLLAVTDTQYF. DNA of the CDR3: TGTGCCAGCAGTTTATTGGCAGTCACAGATACGCAGTATTTT. The chain combines TRBV28 with TRBJ2-3; D call uncertain. Germline V lookup: CDR1 MDHEN, CDR2 SYDVKM. With 1 base removed from V and 2 bases from J, the gap between germline ends came to 7 bases. The CDR3 spans 14 residues.